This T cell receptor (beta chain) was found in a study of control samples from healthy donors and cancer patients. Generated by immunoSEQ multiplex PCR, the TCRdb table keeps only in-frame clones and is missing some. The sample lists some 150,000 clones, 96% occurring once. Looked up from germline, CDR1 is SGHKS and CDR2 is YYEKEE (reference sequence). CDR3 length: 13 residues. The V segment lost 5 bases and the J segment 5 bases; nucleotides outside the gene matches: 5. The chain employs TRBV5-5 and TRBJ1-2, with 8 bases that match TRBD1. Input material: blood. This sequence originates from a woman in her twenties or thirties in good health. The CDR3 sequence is CASSPGTGYGYTF. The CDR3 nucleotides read TGTGCCAGCAGTCCCGGGACAGGTTATGGCTACACCTTC.